The clone carrying this T cell receptor beta chain has a handful of counts. Its antigen is currently unknown. This entry comes from a study of breast tumors, draining lymph nodes, adjacent tissues. Whole-study results and caveats: Tumor repertoires ranked between lymph nodes and nontumor tissue in diversity, with V and J gene preferences.

Germline V gene data show CDR1 as LGHNA and CDR2 as YNFKEQ. The ends were cut back, 0 bases at V and 3 bases at J, with 11 bases in the middle. This CDR3 has 15 amino acids. TCRdb re-derived calls from the multiplex PCR reads in MiXCR, one entry per CDR3 protein. The table has about 12,000 distinct CDR3 sequences, 35% to 40% seen once; the top ten hold 13% to 15%. Specimen: breast tumor tissue. The origin of this receptor is a female donor with breast cancer. Some clones in this sample may be carry-over from other donors' samples. The chain recombines TRBV4-2 with TRBJ1-2, with a tentative D call TRBD1 (5 bases). Here the CDR3 DNA reads TGTGCCAGCAGCCAAGATATGGACAACCACTATGGCTACACCTTC. Amino acid sequence: CASSQDMDNHYGYTF.